The 32 T cell receptor beta chains listed next were all sequenced from one sample in a study of PD-1 blockade in classical Hodgkin lymphoma. After autologous stem cell transplantation all patients relapsed, and prior brentuximab vedotin exposure differed between cohorts. The data were produced by immunoSEQ multiplex PCR, yet TCRdb's version contains in-frame clones alone and is incomplete. The profile shows just over 50,000 clones, around 67% of them singletons. This material consisted of peripheral blood mononuclear cells (PBMCs), taken before the second cycle of nivolumab. The receptor set was obtained from a human donor with classical Hodgkin lymphoma.

Relative to its sample, this clone is medium-sized. The chain uses TRBV6-5 and TRBJ2-7; D possibly matches TRBD1 or TRBD2 (5 bases each). The CDR3 is made up of 16 amino acids. Germline V gene sequence: CDR1 MNHEY, CDR2 SVGAGI. Trimming shortened V by 2 bases and J by 7 bases, and 21 bases separated the two germline ends. The CDR3 protein is CASSYPPGAGPLEQYF. The CDR3 DNA reads TGTGCCAGCAGTTACCCTCCCGGGGCAGGGCCATTAGAGCAGTACTTC.

This rearrangement joins TRBV6-4 to TRBJ1-1, with D maybe TRBD1 (5 bases). The CDR3 is 14 residues long. V was clipped by 0 bases and J by 7 bases, with 12 bases between them. CDR1 and CDR2 from the germline V gene are MRHNA and SNTAGT. The CDR3 loop is CASSDSSRGSEAFF. CDR3 DNA sequence: TGTGCCAGCAGTGACTCGAGTCGGGGGAGTGAAGCTTTCTTT.

Here the CDR3 reads CASSQDWDRFYEQYF. The CDR3 DNA reads as TGTGCCAGCAGCCAAGATTGGGACAGATTTTACGAGCAGTACTTC. This rearrangement joins TRBV14 to TRBJ2-7; 7 nucleotides match TRBD1. The V gene's germline CDR1 is SGHDN and CDR2 FVKESK. Trimming at V came to 0 bases and at J to 4 bases, leaving 6 bases not matched to a gene. The CDR3 runs 15 residues.

The chain joins TRBV7-2 to TRBJ1-3; D is unresolved. Trimming cost V 2 bases and J 0 bases, with 8 bases left between them. CDR3 length: 15 amino acids. Per the germline V gene, CDR1 is SGHTA and CDR2 is FQGNSA. CDR3 in DNA: TGTGCCAGCAGCTTAATGACATTCTCTGGAAACACCATATATTTT. Translating it yields CASSLMTFSGNTIYF.

The chain uses TRBV13 and TRBJ2-3; D remains unclear. This CDR3 has 12 residues. Germline V lookup: CDR1 PRHDT, CDR2 FYEKMQ (reference sequence). The V end lost 5 bases, the J end lost 3 bases, and 6 bases lay between the germline ends. CDR3 residues: CASSRPTDTQYF. The CDR3 DNA is TGTGCCAGCAGCCGTCCGACAGATACGCAGTATTTT.

The chain recombines TRBV19 with TRBJ1-5; 8 bases are shared with TRBD1. V was clipped by 5 bases and J by 7 bases; unmatched bases: 7. Germline V gives CDR1 LNHDA, CDR2 SQIVND (reference sequence). CDR3 size: 14 residues. The CDR3 protein is CASSGRQGWQPQHF. CDR3 coding DNA: TGTGCCAGTAGTGGCCGACAGGGGTGGCAGCCCCAGCATTTT. The variable domain in full, completed from reference TRBV19 and TRBJ1-5, reads DGGITQSPKYLFRKEGQNVTLSCEQNLNHDAMYWYRQDPGQGLRLIYYSQIVNDFQKGDIAEGYSVSREKKESFPLTVTSAQKNPTAFYLCASSGRQGWQPQHFGDGTRLSIL.

The chain employs TRBV5-1 and TRBJ2-7; D remains ambiguous. CDR3 length: 14 amino acids. The germline V gene has CDR1 SGHRS and CDR2 YFSETQ. Between the trimmed V and J ends, which lost 4 bases and 7 bases, there was a span of 18 bases. CDR3 sequence reads: CASSPGMGLGEQYF. In DNA form, the CDR3 reads TGCGCCAGCAGCCCTGGCATGGGGTTGGGGGAGCAGTACTTC.

J is TRBJ1-1 and V is TRBV30, with D unclear. Looked up from germline, CDR1 is GTSNPN and CDR2 is SVGIG (reference sequence). V was clipped by 3 bases and J by 0 bases, with 11 bases between them. The CDR3 totals 14 residues. The chain's CDR3 is CAWRSGNLNTEAFF. Written as DNA, the CDR3 is TGTGCCTGGAGGTCCGGCAATCTGAACACTGAAGCTTTCTTT.

This chain connects TRBV27 to TRBJ2-1; 7 nucleotides agree with TRBD2. J gave up 2 bases and V 6 bases, and 13 bases lay outside the gene matches. This CDR3 is built from 17 residues. From germline, CDR1 is MNHEY and CDR2 SMNVEV (reference sequence). CDR3 loop: CASSPIPGLPAYNEQFF. The CDR3 bases are TGTGCCAGCAGCCCCATTCCGGGACTACCCGCCTACAATGAGCAGTTCTTC.

This chain links TRBV11-3 with TRBJ2-1; 9 bases match TRBD2. Germline V CDR1 and CDR2: SGHNT, YENEEA. The CDR3 runs 14 residues. The V gene end was trimmed by 5 bases and the J gene end by 7 bases; junction bases not matched to a gene: 6. DNA of the CDR3: TGTGCCAGCAGCCTTGGACTAGCGAGGAATGAGCAGTTCTTC. Its protein product is CASSLGLARNEQFF.

The rearrangement uses TRBV28 and TRBJ1-2, with D hard to call. This CDR3 has 15 residues. Trimming cost V 4 bases and J 8 bases, with 20 bases left between them. Germline V CDR1 and CDR2: MDHEN, SYDVKM. This chain's CDR3 is CASSSTATGSYGYTF. CDR3 nucleotides: TGTGCCAGCAGTTCCACAGCGACGGGTTCTTACGGCTACACCTTC.

The chain carries TRBV7-9 and TRBJ1-1; D is ambiguous. The CDR3 covers 15 residues. Germline assignment: CDR1 SEHNR and CDR2 FQNEAQ (reference sequence). The V and J ends lost 5 bases and 6 bases respectively, with 19 bases between them. For the CDR3, the DNA is TGTGCCAGCAGCCCCCCCGGGTGGGTATCGTCTGAAGCTTTCTTT. Protein product: CASSPPGWVSSEAFF.

The chain combines TRBV7-7 with TRBJ2-1, with TRBD2 matching 10 bases. Trimming at V came to 5 bases and at J to 9 bases, leaving 1 base not matched to a gene. This CDR3 has 12 amino acids. Germline V gene data show CDR1 as SSHAT and CDR2 as FNYEAQ (reference sequence). The CDR3 reads CASSPSGSEQFF. The CDR3, as DNA: TGTGCCAGCAGCCCTAGCGGGAGTGAGCAGTTCTTC. Filled out from reference TRBV7-7 and TRBJ2-1, the complete variable domain reads GAGVSQSPRYKVTKRGQDVTLRCDPISSHATLYWYQQALGQGPEFLTYFNYEAQPDKSGLPSDRFSAERPEGSISTLTIQRTEQRDSAMYRCASSPSGSEQFFGPGTRLTVL.

This chain uses TRBV7-9 with TRBJ2-7; D is uncertain. CDR1 is SEHNR, CDR2 FQNEAQ, per germline (reference sequence). V was clipped by 0 bases and J by 4 bases, with 13 bases between them. The CDR3 has 15 residues. CDR3 sequence (DNA): TGTGCCAGCAGCTTAGCGAAGGTCGCCCGATACGAGCAGTACTTC. Its protein is CASSLAKVARYEQYF. The full variable domain, completed using reference TRBV7-9 and TRBJ2-7, is DTGVSQNPRHKITKRGQNVTFRCDPISEHNRLYWYRQTLGQGPEFLTYFQNEAQLEKSRLLSDRFSAERPKGSFSTLEIQRTEQGDSAMYLCASSLAKVARYEQYFGPGTRLTVT.

V is TRBV30 and J is TRBJ1-3, with D unclear. V gave up 2 bases and J gave up 2 bases, with 13 bases separating them. The germline V gene has CDR1 GTSNPN and CDR2 SVGIG (reference sequence). This CDR3 has 15 residues. CDR3: CAWSNSLGAGNTIYF. CDR3 in DNA: TGTGCCTGGAGTAATTCCCTTGGGGCTGGAAACACCATATATTTT.

The chain has TRBV30 and TRBJ2-7; TRBD2 is a possible D gene (5 bases). V lost 5 bases and J lost 3, with 14 bases in between. Germline V gives CDR1 GTSNPN, CDR2 SVGIG (reference sequence). The CDR3 loop spans 13 amino acids. The CDR3 protein is CAWEFREGYEQYF. The CDR3, as DNA: TGTGCCTGGGAATTCCGGGAAGGCTACGAGCAGTACTTC.

This clone was seen a single time. Other DNA variants within this sample encode the same CDR3. The chain combines TRBV5-1 with TRBJ2-3, with 7 nucleotides matching TRBD2. Germline-derived CDR1 and CDR2 are SGHRS and YFSETQ. This CDR3 is 15 amino acids long. V dropped 2 bases and J dropped 2; count of bases not matched to a gene: 5. Here the CDR3 reads CASSLRLADTDTQYF. The CDR3 coding sequence is TGCGCCAGCAGCTTAAGACTAGCAGACACAGATACGCAGTATTTT.

The gene calls are TRBV6-5 and TRBJ1-2, with D possibly matching TRBD1 (6 bases). The CDR3 is 14 residues long. Trimming left V 8 bases short and J 7 bases short, with 20 bases between. From germline, CDR1 is MNHEY and CDR2 SVGAGI. CDR3 amino acids: CASLPMGGLLGYTF. The CDR3 bases are TGTGCCAGCTTGCCCATGGGGGGGCTTCTTGGCTACACCTTC.

The rearrangement joins TRBV6-6 to TRBJ1-5; 8 nucleotides line up with TRBD1. V lost 9 bases and J lost 6; bases outside the gene matches: 13. The CDR3 sequence is 15 residues long. Germline CDR1 reads MNHNY; CDR2 reads SVGAGI (reference sequence). In DNA form, the CDR3 reads TGTGCCAGTACTCTCGGGCAGGGGGCGCTTCAGCCCCAGCATTTT. Its protein is CASTLGQGALQPQHF.

In its sample, this clone was seen a few times. This chain uses TRBV6-5 with TRBJ1-5; D is ambiguous. Germline V gene data show CDR1 as MNHEY and CDR2 as SVGAGI. This CDR3 spans 16 amino acids. The V end was cut by 4 bases, the J end by 1 base, with 14 bases between. The DNA of the CDR3 is TGTGCCAGCAGTTCCTCGGGGAGCTGGAGCAATCAGCCCCAGCATTTT. Translating it yields CASSSSGSWSNQPQHF.

In its sample, this clone was seen a few times. The V gene is TRBV7-2, the J gene TRBJ2-3; D is perhaps TRBD2 (5 bases). Germline V lookup: CDR1 SGHTA, CDR2 FQGNSA. V was cut by 6 bases and J by 6 bases, with 13 bases left in between. The CDR3 loop spans 13 amino acids. The CDR3 loop reads CASSYQPSDTQYF. CDR3 DNA sequence: TGTGCCAGCAGTTACCAACCTAGCGATACGCAGTATTTT.

The rearrangement joins TRBV19 to TRBJ1-5; D is possibly TRBD1 (5 bases). V was trimmed by 9 bases and J by 2 bases, leaving 11 bases between them. Germline-derived CDR1 and CDR2 are LNHDA and SQIVND (reference sequence). The CDR3 length is 13 residues. DNA for the CDR3: TGTGCCAGCGGTGGCAGGGGCAATCAGCCCCAGCATTTT. Protein product: CASGGRGNQPQHF.

V is TRBV29-1 and J is TRBJ1-1, with TRBD1 as a possible D gene (6 bases). The germline V gene has CDR1 SQVTM and CDR2 ANQGSEA. The CDR3 has 13 amino acids. V lost 8 bases and J lost 1, with 14 bases in between. The chain's CDR3 is CSFARQENTEAFF. DNA of the CDR3: TGCAGCTTCGCCCGACAGGAGAACACTGAAGCTTTCTTT. The complete variable domain, with remaining parts taken from reference TRBV29-1 and TRBJ1-1, reads SAVISQKPSRDICQRGTSLTIQCQVDSQVTMMFWYRQQPGQSLTLIATANQGSEATYESGFVIDKFPISRPNLTFSTLTVSNMSPEDSSIYLCSFARQENTEAFFGQGTRLTVV.

V is TRBV6-5 and J is TRBJ2-7; D not resolved. The CDR3 spans 15 residues. Trimming left V 4 bases short and J 3 bases short, with 16 bases between. Per germline, CDR1 MNHEY and CDR2 SVGAGI. The CDR3 reads CASSLRYPTIYEQYF. In nucleotides, the CDR3 is TGTGCCAGCAGTTTGCGGTACCCTACGATCTACGAGCAGTACTTC.

The chain recombines TRBV6-6 with TRBJ2-7; TRBD2 might be the D (6 bases). CDR3 length: 15 residues. The germline V gene encodes CDR1 MNHNY and CDR2 SVGAGI (reference sequence). Trimming took off 6 bases at V and 3 bases at J, with 18 bases between the two ends. This chain's CDR3 is CASSRLGGGIYEQYF. The CDR3 nucleotides read TGTGCCAGCAGCCGTCTTGGTGGGGGGATCTACGAGCAGTACTTC.

This chain joins TRBV30 and TRBJ2-1; tentatively, D is TRBD1 (5 bases). The CDR3 spans 12 residues. The germline gives CDR1 GTSNPN, CDR2 SVGIG (reference sequence). V was pared by 0 bases and J by 10 bases, with 10 bases between. For the CDR3, the DNA is TGTGCCTGGAGTGTGCTGTCAGGGGAGCAGTTCTTC. As protein: CAWSVLSGEQFF.

This clone has only a few counts. The chain has TRBV10-3 and TRBJ1-5; the D gene is possibly TRBD1 (5 bases). Trimming stripped 2 bases from V and 3 bases from J, with 11 bases between. Germline CDR1 reads ENHRY; CDR2 reads SYGVKD. The CDR3 loop spans 15 amino acids. The CDR3 DNA follows: TGTGCCATCAGTGAGAGGGACGGATTCAATCAGCCCCAGCATTTT. Translation: CAISERDGFNQPQHF.

V is TRBV7-6 and J is TRBJ1-1; D call uncertain. This CDR3 contains 14 residues. The germline CDR1 and CDR2 sequences are SGHVS and FNYEAQ. V lost 1 base to trimming and J lost 6 bases, with 12 bases between them. The CDR3 DNA reads as TGTGCCAGCAGCTTAGGTTTTGCAGCCGCTGAAGCTTTCTTT. Residues: CASSLGFAAAEAFF.

The chain couples TRBV6-6 to TRBJ2-7, with D maybe TRBD1 (6 bases). Trimming left V 1 base short and J 3 bases short, with 10 bases between. Germline lookup yields CDR1 MNHNY and CDR2 SVGAGI (reference sequence). The CDR3 consists of 14 residues. This chain's CDR3 is CASSYFPGDYEQYF. For the CDR3, the DNA is TGTGCCAGCAGTTACTTTCCAGGGGACTACGAGCAGTACTTC.

The chain links TRBV6-4 to TRBJ2-3; no clear D gene. This CDR3 has 14 amino acids. Germline CDR1 and CDR2: MRHNA and SNTAGT. With 2 bases removed from V and 1 base from J, the gap between germline ends came to 7 bases. The DNA for the CDR3 is TGTGCCAGCAGTGACAGGCCAGGCACAGATACGCAGTATTTT. This encodes CASSDRPGTDTQYF.

The gene calls are TRBV28 and TRBJ1-2, with D tentatively TRBD1 (6 bases). The CDR3 spans 15 residues. Trimming pared 3 bases from V and 6 bases from J, leaving 17 bases between. Germline CDR1 and CDR2: MDHEN and SYDVKM. For the CDR3, the DNA is TGTGCCAGCAGTTTGGGGCCCCTAAACAGGGATGGCTACACCTTC. This gives the protein CASSLGPLNRDGYTF.

V gene TRBV6-6 combines with J gene TRBJ2-1; TRBD1 aligns across 9 bases. J gave up 4 bases and V 2 bases, and 3 bases lay outside the gene matches. Germline CDR1 reads MNHNY; CDR2 reads SVGAGI (reference sequence). CDR3 size: 15 residues. DNA of the CDR3: TGTGCCAGCAGTTACCCCGGGACAGGGTACAATGAGCAGTTCTTC. Protein product: CASSYPGTGYNEQFF.